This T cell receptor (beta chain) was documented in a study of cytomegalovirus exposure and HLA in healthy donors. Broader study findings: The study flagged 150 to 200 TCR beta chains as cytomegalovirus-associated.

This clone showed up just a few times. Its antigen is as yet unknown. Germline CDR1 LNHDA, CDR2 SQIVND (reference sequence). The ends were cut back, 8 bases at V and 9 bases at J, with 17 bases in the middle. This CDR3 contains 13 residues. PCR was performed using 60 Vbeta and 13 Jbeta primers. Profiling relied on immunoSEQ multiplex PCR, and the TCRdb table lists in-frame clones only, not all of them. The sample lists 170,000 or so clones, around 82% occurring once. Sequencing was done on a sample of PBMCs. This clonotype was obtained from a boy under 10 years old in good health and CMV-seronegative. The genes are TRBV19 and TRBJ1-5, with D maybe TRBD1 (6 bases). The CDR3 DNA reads TGTGCCAGTTGGTCAGGGGAAATGTGGCCCCAGCATTTT. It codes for CASWSGEMWPQHF. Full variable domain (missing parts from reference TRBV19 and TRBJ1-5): DGGITQSPKYLFRKEGQNVTLSCEQNLNHDAMYWYRQDPGQGLRLIYYSQIVNDFQKGDIAEGYSVSREKKESFPLTVTSAQKNPTAFYLCASWSGEMWPQHFGDGTRLSIL.